Listed here are 29 T cell receptor beta chains from one sample, sequenced in a study of T cell changes during pregnancy in multiple sclerosis. The repertoire was sequenced with immunoSEQ multiplex PCR; TCRdb's copy has only in-frame clones and lacks some. This sample carries more than 80,000 clones, 80% to 95% of them seen once, and the ten largest clones take roughly 1.4%. Sequencing used peripheral blood, obtained in the first trimester of pregnancy. The receptors come from a female donor with multiple sclerosis, enrolled in a pregnancy study.

This chain joins TRBV25-1 and TRBJ1-5, with D possibly matching TRBD1 (5 bases). V was clipped by 10 bases and J by 5 bases, with 18 bases between them. The CDR3 runs 14 residues. CDR1 MGHDK and CDR2 SYGVNS come from the germline V gene. The CDR3 sequence: CATRYRPDDQPQHF. Here the CDR3 DNA reads TGTGCCACCAGATACAGGCCGGATGATCAGCCCCAGCATTTT.

The chain links TRBV6-5 to TRBJ2-7, with D perhaps TRBD1 (6 bases). The CDR3 covers 13 residues. V lost 5 bases, J lost 5 bases, and 13 bases lay in between. Germline values: CDR1 MNHEY, CDR2 SVGAGI. The CDR3, as DNA: TGTGCCAGCAGTAGCCAGGGGTACGACGAGCAGTACTTC. The encoded protein is CASSSQGYDEQYF.

V usage is TRBV5-1 and J usage is TRBJ2-7, with TRBD2 identical over 9 bases. Losses at the gene ends were 4 bases for V and 0 bases for J; bases not matched to a gene: 5. Germline values: CDR1 SGHRS, CDR2 YFSETQ. There are 15 residues in the CDR3. This chain's CDR3 is CASSPFSGSSYEQYF. CDR3 coding DNA: TGCGCCAGCAGCCCCTTTAGCGGGAGCTCCTACGAGCAGTACTTC.

The J gene is TRBJ2-3, the V gene TRBV5-1; maybe TRBD1 (5 bases). CDR3 length equals 13 residues. The germline gives CDR1 SGHRS, CDR2 YFSETQ. V lost 5 bases and J 5 bases, leaving 12 bases between the germline ends. CDR3 protein: CASSRQWGDTQYF. In DNA form, the CDR3 reads TGCGCCAGCAGTAGACAGTGGGGAGATACGCAGTATTTT.

CDR3 residues: CSMGAAAEAFF. Written as DNA, the CDR3 is TGCAGTATGGGTGCGGCCGCTGAAGCTTTCTTT. The chain employs TRBV20-1 and TRBJ1-1; no clear D. CDR1 is DFQATT and CDR2 is SNEGSKA in the germline V gene (reference sequence). V was pared by 8 bases and J by 6 bases, with 13 bases between. This CDR3 is 11 amino acids long.

This chain connects TRBV2 to TRBJ2-3, with TRBD1 matching 10 bases. Unmatched junction bases numbered 11, after V lost 7 bases and J lost 4 bases. CDR3 length equals 16 residues. Per germline, CDR1 SNHLY and CDR2 FYNNEI. DNA of the CDR3: TGTGCCAGCACCCCTCGGGGACAGGGGAGGGCAGATACGCAGTATTTT. This translates into CASTPRGQGRADTQYF. The full variable domain, rest sourced from reference TRBV2 and TRBJ2-3, is EPEVTQTPSHQVTQMGQEVILRCVPISNHLYFYWYRQILGQKVEFLVSFYNNEISEKSEIFDDQFSVERPDGSNFTLKIRSTKLEDSAMYFCASTPRGQGRADTQYFGPGTRLTVL.

This chain connects TRBV5-4 to TRBJ1-3; D gene unclear. The V end was cut by 4 bases, the J end by 3 bases, with 14 bases between. The germline V gene encodes CDR1 SGHNT and CDR2 YYREEE (reference sequence). The CDR3 covers 15 residues. As DNA, the CDR3 is TGTGCCAGCAGCGGGTTCGGGGAGGGTGGAAACACCATATATTTT. Amino acids: CASSGFGEGGNTIYF. Combining the CDR3 with reference TRBV5-4 and TRBJ1-3 gives the whole variable domain ETGVTQSPTHLIKTRGQQVTLRCSSQSGHNTVSWYQQALGQGPQFIFQYYREEENGRGNFPPRFSGLQFPNYSSELNVNALELDDSALYLCASSGFGEGGNTIYFGEGSWLTVV.

The chain joins TRBV7-9 to TRBJ1-2; D is unresolved. The CDR3 totals 13 residues. The ends were cut back, 2 bases at V and 0 bases at J, with 4 bases in the middle. Germline V CDR1 and CDR2: SEHNR, FQNEAQ (reference sequence). CDR3 residues: CASSLISNYGYTF. The CDR3 region has the DNA TGTGCCAGCAGCTTAATCTCTAACTATGGCTACACCTTC.

The genes are TRBV6-6 and TRBJ2-5, with D possibly TRBD2 on 5 matching bases. In germline, CDR1 is MNHNY, CDR2 SVGAGI (reference sequence). The ends were cut back, 5 bases at V and 1 base at J, with 14 bases in the middle. The CDR3 length is 15 residues. This CDR3 is CASSHLLGLQETQYF. CDR3 coding DNA: TGTGCCAGCAGTCACTTACTAGGACTCCAAGAGACCCAGTACTTC.

The CDR3 here is CARLSLTGGATGELFF. The CDR3 bases are TGTGCCCGGCTCTCACTGACAGGGGGCGCAACCGGGGAGCTGTTTTTT. The chain joins TRBV2 to TRBJ2-2; 10 bases line up with TRBD1. CDR1 is SNHLY, CDR2 FYNNEI, per germline. The CDR3 runs to 16 residues. V was pared by 11 bases and J by 5 bases, with 14 bases of the junction left unmatched. The full variable domain, with the rest looked up from reference TRBV2 and TRBJ2-2, is EPEVTQTPSHQVTQMGQEVILRCVPISNHLYFYWYRQILGQKVEFLVSFYNNEISEKSEIFDDQFSVERPDGSNFTLKIRSTKLEDSAMYFCARLSLTGGATGELFFGEGSRLTVL.

V is TRBV21-1 and J is TRBJ1-2; the table's D gene call, TRBD1, was not cross checked with the DNA. TRBV21-1 is a recognized pseudogene. The CDR3 consists of 15 residues. The CDR3: CASSIGRDHNYGYTF. CDR3 nucleotide sequence: TGTGCCAGCAGCATTGGCAGGGATCATAACTATGGCTACACCTTC.

This sequence joins TRBV6-6 and TRBJ1-5, with 7 bases identical to TRBD1. Germline-derived CDR1 and CDR2 are MNHNY and SVGAGI (reference sequence). V shed 5 bases, J shed 0 bases, and the junction held 1 base outside the gene matches. This CDR3 comprises 14 residues. The CDR3 DNA is TGTGCCAGCAGTGACAGGGATAGCAATCAGCCCCAGCATTTT. Protein: CASSDRDSNQPQHF.

The V and J genes are TRBV4-2 and TRBJ2-7; 10 bases are a match to TRBD2. CDR1 LGHNA and CDR2 YNFKEQ come from the germline V gene. The CDR3 covers 16 residues. V was clipped by 3 bases and J by 2 bases; unmatched bases: 7. The CDR3 DNA is TGTGCCAGCAGCCACCTTACTAGCGGGGAGCCCTACGAGCAGTACTTC. The encoded protein is CASSHLTSGEPYEQYF.

The chain recombines TRBV5-4 with TRBJ2-7, with 7 bases matching TRBD1. The CDR3 spans 14 residues. Germline V CDR1 and CDR2: SGHNT, YYREEE (reference sequence). J was trimmed by 3 bases and V by 4 bases; bases with no gene match: 7. The CDR3: CASSRTGNGYEQYF. The CDR3 DNA follows: TGTGCCAGCAGCCGGACAGGTAATGGCTACGAGCAGTACTTC.

The gene calls are TRBV27 and TRBJ2-7, with 10 bases aligning to TRBD2. Germline-derived CDR1 and CDR2 are MNHEY and SMNVEV (reference sequence). The V segment lost 5 bases and the J segment 6 bases; nucleotides outside the gene matches: 10. This CDR3 spans 15 amino acids. CDR3 nucleotides: TGTGCCAGCAGTCCGAGGAGCGGGAGGGCCGGCGAGCAGTACTTC. Translating it yields CASSPRSGRAGEQYF.

The chain joins TRBV25-1 to TRBJ1-2; D may be TRBD1 (5 bases). V was cut by 6 bases and J by 8 bases, with 16 bases left in between. The CDR3 spans 13 residues. The germline V gene encodes CDR1 MGHDK and CDR2 SYGVNS. CDR3 DNA: TGTGCCAGCAGGATAGACAGCTTCGGGGGCTACACCTTC. It yields the protein CASRIDSFGGYTF.

The V gene is TRBV30, the J gene TRBJ2-1, with TRBD2 as a possible D gene (6 bases). The CDR3 covers 14 residues. The ends were cut back, 5 bases at V and 0 bases at J, with 11 bases in the middle. Per the germline V gene, CDR1 is GTSNPN and CDR2 is SVGIG (reference sequence). CDR3 DNA: TGTGCCTGGGGCGGGGATAGCTCCTACAATGAGCAGTTCTTC. This gives the protein CAWGGDSSYNEQFF.

This chain connects TRBV5-1 to TRBJ1-1; 8 bases match TRBD1. CDR1 and CDR2 from the germline V gene are SGHRS and YFSETQ. CDR3 length equals 14 residues. V lost 2 bases and J lost 4; bases outside the gene matches: 4. In nucleotides, the CDR3 is TGCGCCAGCAGCTTACAGGGGGGTGTCACTGAAGCTTTCTTT. Protein product: CASSLQGGVTEAFF. Combining the CDR3 with reference TRBV5-1 and TRBJ1-1 gives the whole variable domain KAGVTQTPRYLIKTRGQQVTLSCSPISGHRSVSWYQQTPGQGLQFLFEYFSETQRNKGNFPGRFSGRQFSNSRSEMNVSTLELGDSALYLCASSLQGGVTEAFFGQGTRLTVV.

This chain links TRBV18 with TRBJ2-5, with TRBD2 matching over 16 bases. CDR1 KGHSH and CDR2 LQKENI come from the germline V gene. The CDR3 length is 17 residues. With 0 bases clipped from V and 5 bases from J, the junction kept 3 bases outside the gene matches. CDR3 loop: CASSPPGLAGGMETQYF. The CDR3 bases are TGTGCCAGCTCACCACCGGGACTAGCGGGAGGGATGGAGACCCAGTACTTC.

The J gene is TRBJ2-7, the V gene TRBV28; TRBD1 is a possible D gene (5 bases). From germline, CDR1 is MDHEN and CDR2 SYDVKM. The germline V and J ends were trimmed by 6 bases and 3 bases, with 18 bases remaining between them. This CDR3 has 15 residues. The CDR3 loop reads CASSSQSLGHYEQYF. CDR3 DNA: TGTGCCAGCAGCTCCCAGTCTTTGGGGCACTACGAGCAGTACTTC.

The gene calls are TRBV7-2 and TRBJ2-7; 10 bases line up with TRBD2. Germline-derived CDR1 and CDR2 are SGHTA and FQGNSA. This CDR3 is built from 14 residues. V lost 2 bases to trimming and J lost 2 bases; unmatched junction nucleotides: 0. DNA for the CDR3: TGTGCCAGCAGCTTAACTAGCGGGGCCTACGAGCAGTACTTC. It encodes CASSLTSGAYEQYF.

This chain connects TRBV5-1 to TRBJ2-1, with D hard to call. The length of the CDR3 is 15 residues. V shed 2 bases and J shed 6 bases, with 15 bases lying between them. Germline V gene lookup returns CDR1 SGHRS and CDR2 YFSETQ. The CDR3 DNA reads TGCGCCAGCAGCTTAGCCCCCGAGAGCGTCAATGAGCAGTTCTTC. Residues: CASSLAPESVNEQFF.

The chain has TRBV28 and TRBJ1-1; D is perhaps TRBD1 (5 bases). Trimming left V 4 bases short and J 0 bases short, with 12 bases between. Germline lookup yields CDR1 MDHEN and CDR2 SYDVKM. This CDR3 is 15 amino acids long. CDR3 nucleotide sequence: TGTGCCAGCAGTTCCCCCGACAGTATGAACACTGAAGCTTTCTTT. The encoded protein is CASSSPDSMNTEAFF.

J is TRBJ2-7 and V is TRBV5-1, with D possibly TRBD1 on 6 matching bases. The CDR3 contains 17 residues. The germline V gene encodes CDR1 SGHRS and CDR2 YFSETQ. Trimming removed 2 bases at V and 0 bases at J, with 18 bases between. CDR3 sequence (DNA): TGCGCCAGCAGCTTAGGACAGTTGACCGCAAGCTCCTACGAGCAGTACTTC. This codes for CASSLGQLTASSYEQYF.

In this sample, this clone turned up a few times. The chain combines TRBV19 with TRBJ1-1; unclear D gene. CDR3 length: 13 residues. V lost 7 bases and J lost 0, with 9 bases in between. Germline assignment: CDR1 LNHDA and CDR2 SQIVND (reference sequence). This chain's CDR3 is CASTEDLNTEAFF. The CDR3 DNA reads TGTGCCAGTACAGAAGATTTGAACACTGAAGCTTTCTTT.

On this clone: Other nucleotide sequences from this sample produce the same CDR3. The V and J genes are TRBV5-4 and TRBJ2-5; D may be TRBD1 (5 bases). Trimming cost V 1 base and J 4 bases, with 8 bases left between them. The germline CDR1 and CDR2 sequences are SGHNT and YYREEE (reference sequence). This CDR3 is 13 amino acids long. Written as DNA, the CDR3 is TGTGCCAGCAGCTTGAGGGGCGGAGAGACCCAGTACTTC. It codes for CASSLRGGETQYF.

The chain employs TRBV5-5 and TRBJ2-1, with 12 nucleotides matching TRBD1. Per germline, CDR1 SGHKS and CDR2 YYEKEE (reference sequence). The CDR3 runs to 16 residues. V was clipped by 4 bases and J by 8 bases; unmatched bases: 10. DNA of the CDR3: TGTGCCAGCAGCCTGACTGGGACAGGGGGCCGGCATGAGCAGTTCTTC. Amino acid sequence: CASSLTGTGGRHEQFF. Full variable domain (outside the CDR3, taken from reference TRBV5-5 and TRBJ2-1): DAGVTQSPTHLIKTRGQQVTLRCSPISGHKSVSWYQQVLGQGPQFIFQYYEKEERGRGNFPDRFSARQFPNYSSELNVNALLLGDSALYLCASSLTGTGGRHEQFFGPGTRLTVL.

A single count supports this clone. The chain employs TRBV6-5 and TRBJ2-1; D gene uncertain. The germline V gene encodes CDR1 MNHEY and CDR2 SVGAGI. CDR3 length: 13 residues. Trimming pared 2 bases from V and 3 bases from J, leaving 5 bases between. In nucleotides, the CDR3 is TGTGCCAGCAGTTACGGGCACTACAATGAGCAGTTCTTC. Protein sequence: CASSYGHYNEQFF.

The chain uses TRBV9 and TRBJ2-1, with 7 positions matching TRBD2. In germline, CDR1 is SGDLS, CDR2 YYNGEE. The CDR3 spans 14 residues. Unmatched junction bases numbered 6, after V lost 3 bases and J lost 6 bases. The CDR3 is CASSESGIANEQFF. The CDR3 region has the DNA TGTGCCAGCAGCGAGAGCGGGATAGCCAATGAGCAGTTCTTC.